The rows below give T cell receptor beta chains drawn from one sample of a study of Graves' ophthalmopathy and Graves' hyperthyroidism. One entry per CDR3 protein results from TCRdb running MiXCR on the multiplex PCR reads. Of some 350,000 distinct CDR3 sequences in the sample, about a sixth were seen once. Sequencing input: peripheral blood. Receptors were obtained from an adult woman with stable Graves' hyperthyroidism. Each CDR3 is given with its conserved first and last residue. A D gene is named only where the DNA matches it firmly. Clone size is given for some rows only: seen once, a few or many times, or a class if the clone is expanded.

TRBJ1-3,.,.,TRBV12-5,CASGLGPGNTIYF,TGTGCTAGTGGTTTGGGACCTGGAAACACCATATATTTT
TRBJ2-5,.,.,TRBV12-5,CASGLSPQETQYF,TGTGCTAGTGGTTTGTCCCCCCAAGAGACCCAGTACTTC
TRBJ2-7,.,.,TRBV29-1,CSVGGQSWEQYF,TGCAGCGTCGGAGGACAGAGCTGGGAGCAGTACTTC
TRBJ1-2,.,many,TRBV6-1,CASSEAPGSQPYGYTF,TGTGCCAGCAGTGAAGCTCCAGGGTCCCAACCCTATGGCTACACCTTC
TRBJ2-2,.,many,TRBV12-5,CASGLVRGAGELFF,TGTGCTAGTGGCCTCGTTAGGGGGGCCGGGGAGCTGTTTTTT
TRBJ1-1,TRBD1,many,TRBV10-3,CAISETGGNTEAFF,TGTGCCATCAGTGAAACAGGGGGGAACACTGAAGCTTTCTTT
TRBJ2-5,TRBD1,.,TRBV10-3,CAIRGTAQETQYF,TGTGCCATCAGGGGGACAGCTCAAGAGACCCAGTACTTC
TRBJ2-7,TRBD1,.,TRBV6-1,CASQVTGTGGSYEQYF,TGTGCCAGCCAAGTAACCGGGACAGGGGGTTCCTACGAGCAGTACTTC
TRBJ2-2,.,.,TRBV6-5,CASSYLTFLGEDGELFF,TGTGCCAGCAGTTACCTAACTTTTTTAGGGGAGGACGGGGAGCTGTTTTTT
TRBJ1-3,.,.,TRBV6-5,CASSSTSFSGNTIYF,TGTGCCAGCAGTTCCACCTCTTTCTCTGGAAACACCATATATTTT
TRBJ2-5,.,.,TRBV9,CASSDPRLTQYF,TGTGCCAGCAGCGACCCCCGGTTGACCCAGTACTTC
TRBJ2-5,TRBD2,many,TRBV7-2,CASSTRTSRETQYF,TGTGCCAGCAGCACCAGGACTAGCCGGGAGACCCAGTACTTC
TRBJ2-2,.,many,TRBV24-1,CATSDSEANTGELFF,TGTGCCACCAGTGATTCGGAGGCCAACACCGGGGAGCTGTTTTTT
TRBJ2-5,TRBD1,many,TRBV12-3/TRBV12-4,CASKSVTGEETQYF,TGTGCCAGCAAATCCGTTACAGGGGAAGAGACCCAGTACTTC
TRBJ2-5,TRBD1,.,TRBV20-1,CSAGPDRFQETQYF,TGCAGTGCTGGGCCGGACAGGTTCCAAGAGACCCAGTACTTC
TRBJ1-1,TRBD1,many,TRBV12-5,CASGLLVTGEATEAFF,TGTGCTAGTGGTTTATTAGTGACAGGGGAGGCCACTGAAGCTTTCTTT
TRBJ1-1,.,many,TRBV29-1,CRGDWNTEAFF,TGCAGGGGTGATTGGAACACTGAAGCTTTCTTT